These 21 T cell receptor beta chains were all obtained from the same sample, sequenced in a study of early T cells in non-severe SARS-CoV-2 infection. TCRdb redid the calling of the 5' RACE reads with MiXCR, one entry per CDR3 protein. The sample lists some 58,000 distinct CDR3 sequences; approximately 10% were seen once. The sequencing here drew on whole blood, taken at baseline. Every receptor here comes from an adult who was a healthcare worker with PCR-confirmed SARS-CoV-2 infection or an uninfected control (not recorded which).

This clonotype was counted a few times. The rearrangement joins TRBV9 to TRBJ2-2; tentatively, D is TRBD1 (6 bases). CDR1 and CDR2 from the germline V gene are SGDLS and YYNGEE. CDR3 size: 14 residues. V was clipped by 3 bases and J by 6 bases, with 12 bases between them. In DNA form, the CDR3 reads TGTGCCAGCAGCGCCGTACAGGGCCCCGGGGAGCTGTTTTTT. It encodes CASSAVQGPGELFF.

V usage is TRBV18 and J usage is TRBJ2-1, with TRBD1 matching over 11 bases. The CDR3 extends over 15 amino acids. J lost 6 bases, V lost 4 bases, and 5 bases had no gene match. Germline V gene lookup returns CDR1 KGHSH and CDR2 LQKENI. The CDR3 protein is CASSRGQGAPNEQFF. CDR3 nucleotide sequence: TGTGCCAGCTCACGTGGACAGGGGGCCCCCAATGAGCAGTTCTTC.

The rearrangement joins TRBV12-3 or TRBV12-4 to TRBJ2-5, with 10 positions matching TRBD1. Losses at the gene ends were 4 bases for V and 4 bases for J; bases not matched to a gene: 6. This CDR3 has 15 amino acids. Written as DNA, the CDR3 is TGTGCCAGCAGTTCGGGGGACAGGGGCGGAGAGACCCAGTACTTC. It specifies CASSSGDRGGETQYF.

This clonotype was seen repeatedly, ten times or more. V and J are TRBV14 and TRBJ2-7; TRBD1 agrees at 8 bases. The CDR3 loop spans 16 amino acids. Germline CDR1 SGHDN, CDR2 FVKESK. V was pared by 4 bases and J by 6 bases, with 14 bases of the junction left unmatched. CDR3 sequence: CASSPLRTGLAREQYF. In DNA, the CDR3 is TGTGCCAGCAGCCCCCTTAGGACAGGGTTGGCGCGCGAGCAGTACTTC. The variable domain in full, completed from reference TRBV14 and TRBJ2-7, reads EAGVTQFPSHSVIEKGQTVTLRCDPISGHDNLYWYRRVMGKEIKFLLHFVKESKQDESGMPNNRFLAERTGGTYSTLKVQPAELEDSGVYFCASSPLRTGLAREQYFGPGTRLTVT.

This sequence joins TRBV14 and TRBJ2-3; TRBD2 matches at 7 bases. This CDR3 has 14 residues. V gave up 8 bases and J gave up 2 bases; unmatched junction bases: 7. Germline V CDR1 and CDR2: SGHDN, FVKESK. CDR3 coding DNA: TGTGCCAGCGGTGGCGGGGGATCCACAGATACGCAGTATTTT. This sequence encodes CASGGGGSTDTQYF.

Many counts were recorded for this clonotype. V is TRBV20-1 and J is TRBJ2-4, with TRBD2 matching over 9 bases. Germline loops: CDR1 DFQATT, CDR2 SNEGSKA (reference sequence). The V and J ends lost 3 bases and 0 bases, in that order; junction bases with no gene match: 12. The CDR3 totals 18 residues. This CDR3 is CSASPGLAGLGAKNIQYF. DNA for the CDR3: TGCAGTGCTAGTCCGGGACTAGCCGGCCTTGGAGCCAAAAACATTCAGTACTTC.

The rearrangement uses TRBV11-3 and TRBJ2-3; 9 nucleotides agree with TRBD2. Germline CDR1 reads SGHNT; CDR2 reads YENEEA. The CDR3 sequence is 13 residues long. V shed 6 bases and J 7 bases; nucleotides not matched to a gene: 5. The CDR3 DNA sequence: TGTGCCAGCAGGGCGGGGGGGCAAAATACGCAGTATTTT. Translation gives CASRAGGQNTQYF.

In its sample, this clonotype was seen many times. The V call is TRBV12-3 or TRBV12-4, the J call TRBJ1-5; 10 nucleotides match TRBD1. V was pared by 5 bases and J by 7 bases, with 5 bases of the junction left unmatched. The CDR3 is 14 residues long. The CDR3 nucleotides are TGTGCCAGCAGTACGACAGGGGGCGGACAGCCCCAGCATTTT. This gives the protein CASSTTGGGQPQHF.

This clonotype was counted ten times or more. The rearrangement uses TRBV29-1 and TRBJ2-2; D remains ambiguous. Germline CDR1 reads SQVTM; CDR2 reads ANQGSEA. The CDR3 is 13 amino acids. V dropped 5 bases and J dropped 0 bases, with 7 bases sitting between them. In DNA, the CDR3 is TGCAGCGTTCCGGCTGCGAACACCGGGGAGCTGTTTTTT. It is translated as CSVPAANTGELFF.

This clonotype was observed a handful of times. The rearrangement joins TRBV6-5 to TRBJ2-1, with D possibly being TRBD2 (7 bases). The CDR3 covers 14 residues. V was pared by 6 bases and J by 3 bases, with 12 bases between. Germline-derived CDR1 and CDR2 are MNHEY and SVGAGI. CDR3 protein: CASSPGGGYNEQFF. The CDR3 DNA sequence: TGTGCCAGCAGCCCGGGGGGCGGCTACAATGAGCAGTTCTTC.

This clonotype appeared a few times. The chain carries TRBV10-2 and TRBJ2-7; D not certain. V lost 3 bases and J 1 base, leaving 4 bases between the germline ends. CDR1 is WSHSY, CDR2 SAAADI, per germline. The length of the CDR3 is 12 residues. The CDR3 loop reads CASSDRSYEQYF. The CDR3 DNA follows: TGCGCCAGCAGTGACAGGTCCTACGAGCAGTACTTC.

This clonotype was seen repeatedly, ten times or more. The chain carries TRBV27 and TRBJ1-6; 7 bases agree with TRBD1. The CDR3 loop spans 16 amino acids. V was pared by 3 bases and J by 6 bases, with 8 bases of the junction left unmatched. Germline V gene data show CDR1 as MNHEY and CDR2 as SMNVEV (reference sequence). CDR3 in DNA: TGTGCCAGCAGTTTCACAGGGGTCGACCCTAATTCACCCCTCCACTTT. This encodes CASSFTGVDPNSPLHF.

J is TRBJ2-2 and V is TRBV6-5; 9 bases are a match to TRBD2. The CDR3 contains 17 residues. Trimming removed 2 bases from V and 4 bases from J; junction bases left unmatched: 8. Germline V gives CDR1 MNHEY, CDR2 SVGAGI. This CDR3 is CASSYDAAGGGTGELFF. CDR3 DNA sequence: TGTGCCAGCAGTTACGATGCAGCGGGGGGTGGCACCGGGGAGCTGTTTTTT.

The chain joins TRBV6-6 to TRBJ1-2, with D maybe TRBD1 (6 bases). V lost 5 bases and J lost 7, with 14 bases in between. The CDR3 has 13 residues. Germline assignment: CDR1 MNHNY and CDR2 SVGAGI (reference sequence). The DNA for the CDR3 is TGTGCCAGCAGTCTACAACAGGGCCCTGGCTACACCTTC. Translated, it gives CASSLQQGPGYTF.

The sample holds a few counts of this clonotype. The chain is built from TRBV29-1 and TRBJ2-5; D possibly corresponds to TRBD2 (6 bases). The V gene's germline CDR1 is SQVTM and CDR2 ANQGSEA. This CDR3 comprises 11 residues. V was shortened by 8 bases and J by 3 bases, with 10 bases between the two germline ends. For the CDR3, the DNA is TGCAGCACCCGACTAGAAGAGACCCAGTACTTC. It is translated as CSTRLEETQYF.

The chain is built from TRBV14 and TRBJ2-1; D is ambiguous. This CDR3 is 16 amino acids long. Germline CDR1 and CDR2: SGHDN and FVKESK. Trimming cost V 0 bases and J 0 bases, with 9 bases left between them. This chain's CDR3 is CASSQDRGFSYNEQFF. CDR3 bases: TGTGCCAGCAGCCAAGATCGTGGGTTCTCCTACAATGAGCAGTTCTTC.

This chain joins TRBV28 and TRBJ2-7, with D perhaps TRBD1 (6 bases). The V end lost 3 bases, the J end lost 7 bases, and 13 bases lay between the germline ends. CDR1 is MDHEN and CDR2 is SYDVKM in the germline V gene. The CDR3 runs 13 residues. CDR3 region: CASSFRGMGEQYF. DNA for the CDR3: TGTGCCAGCAGTTTCAGGGGCATGGGTGAGCAGTACTTC. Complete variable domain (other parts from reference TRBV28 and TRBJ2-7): DVKVTQSSRYLVKRTGEKVFLECVQDMDHENMFWYRQDPGLGLRLIYFSYDVKMKEKGDIPEGYSVSREKKERFSLILESASTNQTSMYLCASSFRGMGEQYFGPGTRLTVT.

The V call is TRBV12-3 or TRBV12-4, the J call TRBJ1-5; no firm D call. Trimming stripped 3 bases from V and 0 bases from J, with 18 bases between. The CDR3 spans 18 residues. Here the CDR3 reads CASSFRAPLAYSNQPQHF. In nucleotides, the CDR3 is TGTGCCAGCAGTTTTCGCGCACCCCTGGCCTATAGCAATCAGCCCCAGCATTTT.

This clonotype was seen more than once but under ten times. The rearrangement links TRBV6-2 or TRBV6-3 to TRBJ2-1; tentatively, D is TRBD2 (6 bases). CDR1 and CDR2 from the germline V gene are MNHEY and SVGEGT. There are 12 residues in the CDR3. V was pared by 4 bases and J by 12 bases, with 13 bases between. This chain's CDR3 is CASSSVPGGQFF. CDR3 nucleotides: TGTGCCAGCAGTTCCGTCCCCGGGGGGCAGTTCTTC.

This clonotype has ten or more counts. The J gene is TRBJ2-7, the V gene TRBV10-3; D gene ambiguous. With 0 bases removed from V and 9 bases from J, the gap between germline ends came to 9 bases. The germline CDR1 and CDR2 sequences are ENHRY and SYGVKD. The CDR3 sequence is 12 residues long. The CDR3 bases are TGTGCCATCAGTGAGTCGGTGGAAGCGCAGTACTTC. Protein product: CAISESVEAQYF.

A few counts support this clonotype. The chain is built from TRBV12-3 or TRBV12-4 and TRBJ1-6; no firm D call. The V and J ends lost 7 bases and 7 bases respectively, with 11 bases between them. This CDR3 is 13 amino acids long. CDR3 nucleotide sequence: TGTGCCAGCAAACCGGGAGCAAATTCACCCCTCCACTTT. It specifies CASKPGANSPLHF.